This passage covers 9 T cell receptor beta chains from one sample sequenced in a study of memory CD4+ T cells and cytomegalovirus serostatus. Some clones are missing from TCRdb's copy, which holds only in-frame ones; the method was immunoSEQ multiplex PCR. Among roughly 45,000 clones listed, around 72% were seen once. The sort gate was single viable CD3+CD4+CD8-CD45RO+ cells for memory CD4+ T cells. Source material: memory CD4+ T cells from blood. These receptors all come from an adult in good health and CMV-seronegative.

The CDR3 bases are TGTGCCAGCAGCCGAACAGGGGGCGCGATAAAGGAGCAGTTCTTC. This translates into CASSRTGGAIKEQFF. J is TRBJ2-1 and V is TRBV5-6; 9 bases are a match to TRBD1. CDR1 is SGHDT and CDR2 is YYEEEE in the germline V gene. The CDR3 has 15 amino acids. Trimming cost V 4 bases and J 10 bases; bases outside gene matches: 12.

V is TRBV7-2 and J is TRBJ1-5; the D gene is possibly TRBD1 (5 bases). The CDR3 is 15 amino acids. V lost 6 bases and J lost 6, with 18 bases in between. Germline assignment: CDR1 SGHTA and CDR2 FQGNSA. In DNA, the CDR3 is TGTGCCAGCAGTTCGACAGAACTATCGGGTCAGCCCCAGCATTTT. Translating it yields CASSSTELSGQPQHF.

The chain uses TRBV30 and TRBJ2-3; 9 bases are shared with TRBD2. V gave up 1 base and J gave up 2 bases; unmatched junction bases: 7. Germline CDR1 is GTSNPN and CDR2 is SVGIG (reference sequence). This CDR3 has 16 residues. CDR3: CAWSGSSGGLTDTQYF. CDR3 DNA sequence: TGTGCCTGGAGTGGTTCCAGCGGGGGGCTCACAGATACGCAGTATTTT.

About this clone: A junction end diverges from the germline sequence, so it may reflect a read error. The rearrangement uses TRBV7-9 and TRBJ2-3; TRBD2 matches 9 bases. There are 14 residues in the CDR3. The germline V gene encodes CDR1 SEHNR and CDR2 FQNEAQ (reference sequence). CDR3 residues: CASRLAGGTDTQYF. Here the CDR3 DNA reads TGTGCCAGCAGATTAGCGGGGGGCACAGATACGCAGTATTTT.

This clone was counted a few times. V gene TRBV2 combines with J gene TRBJ2-7; 7 positions agree with TRBD1. Germline V gives CDR1 SNHLY, CDR2 FYNNEI. V lost 6 bases and J lost 4; bases outside the gene matches: 3. CDR3 length equals 12 residues. CDR3 sequence (DNA): TGTGCCAGCAGCCCACAGGGGTACGAGCAGTACTTC. Its protein is CASSPQGYEQYF.

The rearrangement uses TRBV5-1 and TRBJ2-3; no clear D gene. Between the trimmed V and J ends, which lost 0 bases and 1 base, there was a span of 3 bases. CDR3 length: 13 residues. Germline-derived CDR1 and CDR2 are SGHRS and YFSETQ. Here the CDR3 DNA reads TGCGCCAGCAGCTTGGAGCGCACAGATACGCAGTATTTT. As protein: CASSLERTDTQYF.

V and J are TRBV2 and TRBJ2-3, with D possibly being TRBD1 (7 bases). Between the trimmed V and J ends, which lost 7 bases and 2 bases, there was a span of 19 bases. Germline loops: CDR1 SNHLY, CDR2 FYNNEI. The CDR3 extends over 16 amino acids. The CDR3 nucleotides are TGTGCCAGCAAGCCTTACAGGGGAGGTTCCACAGATACGCAGTATTTT. Protein product: CASKPYRGGSTDTQYF. Full variable domain (remainder filled in from reference TRBV2 and TRBJ2-3): EPEVTQTPSHQVTQMGQEVILRCVPISNHLYFYWYRQILGQKVEFLVSFYNNEISEKSEIFDDQFSVERPDGSNFTLKIRSTKLEDSAMYFCASKPYRGGSTDTQYFGPGTRLTVL.

The chain combines TRBV4-1 with TRBJ1-4; a weak D match, TRBD1 (6 bases). Germline lookup yields CDR1 MGHRA and CDR2 YSYEKL. This CDR3 has 15 residues. With 0 bases removed from V and 13 bases from J, the gap between germline ends came to 18 bases. The chain's CDR3 is CASSQDPNRDHILFF. CDR3 bases: TGCGCCAGCAGCCAAGACCCTAACAGGGACCATATACTGTTTTTT.

The chain uses TRBV6-6 and TRBJ2-5; TRBD1 aligns across 7 bases. The J call may be mistaken, given a closer DNA end match to TRBJ2-7. From germline, CDR1 is MNHNY and CDR2 SVGAGI (reference sequence). The CDR3 is made up of 14 amino acids. The CDR3 is CASSYTGASYEQYF. As DNA, the CDR3 is TGTGCCAGCAGTTACACAGGGGCATCCTACGAGCAGTACTTC.